This T cell receptor (beta chain) was retrieved from a study of blood T cell repertoires in COVID-19. The overall study: Acute-phase and convalescent COVID-19 samples originated in the United States, Italy and Spain. PBMCs, B-cell-depleted T cells, or T cells provided the cDNA or gDNA that made up the material.

The ends lost 7 bases at V and 2 bases at J; junction bases unmatched: 7. The CDR3 extends over 14 amino acids. Per the germline V gene, CDR1 is ENHRY and CDR2 is SYGVKD. In the original processing: Amplification from reference gene primers served as the basis for estimated nucleated cell counts. The method was immunoSEQ multiplex PCR; TCRdb's version includes in-frame clones alone and lacks a portion of them. V and J calls and clone size are those listed in that table; D and trimming were worked out from the DNA. The data show over 100,000 clones, with 82% seen just once and about 4.2% held by the top ten.

The rearrangement joins TRBV10-3 to TRBJ1-1, with 7 nucleotides matching TRBD1. The clonotype comes from a woman aged 65 to 85 with acute or convalescent COVID-19. The source material was peripheral blood. The CDR3 DNA is TGTGCCATCAAATCCGGGACAGATAACACTGAAGCTTTCTTT. Its translation: CAIKSGTDNTEAFF.